This T cell receptor (beta chain) was captured by sequencing in a study of control samples from healthy donors and cancer patients. Germline CDR1 is LGHNA and CDR2 is YSLEER. The CDR3 runs to 18 residues. V shed 1 base, J shed 1 base, and the junction held 6 bases outside the gene matches. This table comes from immunoSEQ multiplex PCR, and its TCRdb copy is limited to in-frame clones, with some not included. This table holds under 150,000 clones, approximately 90% found once. The rearrangement links TRBV4-3 to TRBJ2-3; 12 nucleotides align to TRBD2. The receptor comes from an older woman in good health. Sequenced input: blood. The CDR3 loop reads CASSQALTSGGRTDTQYF. DNA for the CDR3: TGCGCCAGCAGCCAAGCCCTGACTAGCGGGGGCCGCACAGATACGCAGTATTTT.